These T cell receptor beta chains were read from a single sample in a study of control samples from healthy donors and cancer patients. TCRdb's table, derived via immunoSEQ multiplex PCR, lists solely in-frame clones and lacks some. The sample lists some 35,000 clones, approximately 94% seen once, with about 1.5% in the top ten. Sequenced material: PBMCs. The origin of the receptors is a middle-aged man with colorectal cancer. Each CDR3 is given with its conserved first and last residue. D genes are given only for firm matches. The listing skips clone size in some rows; elsewhere it reads once, few, many or a size class.

clone_size	v_call	j_call	d_call	cdr3_aa	cdr3_nt
-	TRBV7-9	TRBJ1-1	-	CASSPGSARVDTEAFF	TGTGCCAGCAGCCCTGGCTCGGCCAGGGTGGACACTGAAGCTTTCTTT
-	TRBV23-1	TRBJ1-3	-	CASSQSFREHTIYF	TGCGCCAGCAGTCAATCATTCAGGGAGCACACCATATATTTT
-	TRBV15	TRBJ2-7	-	CATSRGWGQSSYEQYF	TGTGCCACCAGCAGGGGTTGGGGACAAAGCTCCTACGAGCAGTACTTC
once	TRBV11-3	TRBJ2-5	TRBD2	CASSSRAGLAEYQETQYF	TGTGCCAGCAGCTCTAGGGCTGGACTAGCGGAGTATCAAGAGACCCAGTACTTC
-	TRBV3-1/TRBV3-2	TRBJ2-7	-	CASSQGPGPYSYEQYF	TGTGCCAGCAGCCAAGGTCCAGGCCCCTACTCCTACGAGCAGTACTTC
-	TRBV9	TRBJ2-1	-	CASSQTVTYKGEQFF	TGTGCCAGCAGCCAGACTGTAACCTACAAGGGTGAGCAGTTCTTC
-	TRBV3-1/TRBV3-2	TRBJ1-1	-	CASSHNQDTEAFF	TGTGCCAGCAGCCATAATCAGGACACTGAAGCTTTCTTT
-	TRBV5-1	TRBJ1-1	-	CASSFGFSAGMNTEAFF	TGCGCCAGCAGCTTTGGATTCTCGGCGGGGATGAACACTGAAGCTTTCTTT
-	TRBV19	TRBJ2-7	TRBD1	CASSILGTGVSSYEQYF	TGTGCCAGTAGTATACTGGGGACAGGGGTGTCATCCTACGAGCAGTACTTC
-	TRBV19	TRBJ2-3	TRBD2	CASSYGTNTDTQYF	TGTGCCAGTAGTTACGGGACTAACACAGATACGCAGTATTTT
-	TRBV18	TRBJ2-7	TRBD2	CASSPRSGTSGGGEQYF	TGTGCCAGCTCACCAAGGTCCGGGACTAGCGGGGGGGGAGAGCAGTACTTC
-	TRBV29-1	TRBJ2-5	TRBD1	CSAGQGGETQYF	TGCAGCGCGGGACAGGGTGGAGAGACCCAGTACTTC
-	TRBV3-1/TRBV3-2	TRBJ2-3	TRBD2	CASSVRLAGPDTQYF	TGTGCCAGCAGCGTGAGACTAGCGGGTCCAGATACGCAGTATTTT
-	TRBV4-3	TRBJ1-6	TRBD1	CASSQKGGGSSPLHF	TGCGCCAGCAGCCAAAAAGGAGGGGGCTCTTCACCCCTCCACTTT
-	TRBV30	TRBJ1-5	-	CAWSTGSNQPQHF	TGTGCCTGGAGCACAGGGTCCAATCAGCCCCAGCATTTT
once	TRBV11-3	TRBJ2-5	-	CASSLRQETQYF	TGTGCCAGCAGCTTAAGACAAGAGACCCAGTACTTC
once	TRBV20-1	TRBJ2-2	-	CSASRPPNTGELFF	TGCAGTGCTAGTAGACCGCCGAACACCGGGGAGCTGTTTTTT
-	TRBV5-6	TRBJ2-3	TRBD1	CASSLSQGAYTQYF	TGTGCCAGCAGCTTGTCGCAGGGGGCATATACGCAGTATTTT
-	TRBV7-9	TRBJ1-6	-	CASSLDRVGNSPLHF	TGTGCCAGCAGCTTAGATAGGGTCGGAAATTCACCCCTCCACTTT
-	TRBV18	TRBJ1-3	-	CASSPLDAGARTIYF	TGTGCCAGCTCACCCCTGGACGCCGGGGCAAGGACCATATATTTT
-	TRBV7-2	TRBJ1-1	-	CASSLGGTWDTEAFF	TGTGCCAGCAGCTTAGGGGGGACATGGGACACTGAAGCTTTCTTT
-	TRBV7-3	TRBJ1-3	-	CASSPGGPGNTIYF	TGTGCCAGCAGCCCGGGAGGGCCCGGAAACACCATATATTTT
-	TRBV5-1	TRBJ2-3	-	CASSQSTDTQYF	TGCGCCAGCAGCCAGAGCACAGATACGCAGTATTTT
-	TRBV30	TRBJ1-2	TRBD1	CAWSVGQDRNRNRPGVYGYTF	TGTGCCTGGAGTGTAGGACAGGATAGGAACCGAAACCGGCCAGGGGTTTATGGCTACACCTTC
-	TRBV3-1/TRBV3-2	TRBJ2-1	TRBD2	CASSLRLAVGDEQFF	TGTGCCAGCAGCCTCCGACTAGCGGTAGGGGATGAGCAGTTCTTC
few	TRBV27	TRBJ1-3	-	CASRLTGLGNTIYF	TGTGCCAGCAGGCTCACAGGCCTGGGAAACACCATATATTTT
once	TRBV27	TRBJ1-1	-	CAPHRRRWNTEAFF	TGTGCCCCTCACCGAAGGCGTTGGAACACTGAAGCTTTCTTT
-	TRBV23-1	TRBJ2-7	-	CASSPWRQLYEQYF	TGCGCCAGCAGTCCTTGGCGACAGCTCTACGAGCAGTACTTC
-	TRBV12-3/TRBV12-4	TRBJ2-4	TRBD1	CASSPQGVNIQYF	TGTGCCAGCAGTCCTCAGGGGGTGAACATTCAGTACTTC
-	TRBV5-1	TRBJ2-5	-	CASSLRWGGETQYF	TGCGCCAGCAGCTTGAGATGGGGCGGTGAGACCCAGTACTTC
few	TRBV5-1	TRBJ1-6	-	CASRKGNNSPLHF	TGCGCCAGCAGGAAGGGGAATAATTCACCCCTCCACTTT
few	TRBV2	TRBJ2-7	-	CASRPGRPYEQYF	TGTGCCAGCAGGCCGGGACGGCCCTACGAGCAGTACTTC
-	TRBV7-3	TRBJ1-2	-	CASSPQGVSGYGYTF	TGTGCCAGCAGCCCCCAGGGAGTTTCGGGCTATGGCTACACCTTC
-	TRBV7-9	TRBJ1-3	TRBD1	CASSSGTGGYGNTIYF	TGTGCCAGCAGCTCCGGGACAGGGGGGTACGGAAACACCATATATTTT
-	TRBV5-1	TRBJ2-7	TRBD1	CASSPSGTGSYEQYF	TGCGCCAGCAGCCCTTCCGGGACAGGGTCCTACGAGCAGTACTTC
-	TRBV19	TRBJ1-6	-	CASRTPGQSSPLHF	TGTGCCAGTAGGACACCGGGACAAAGTTCACCCCTCCACTTT
-	TRBV5-1	TRBJ1-3	-	CATSYRTDHSGNTIYF	TGCGCCACCAGTTATAGGACAGACCACTCTGGAAACACCATATATTTT
-	TRBV7-3	TRBJ1-1	-	CASSLGEVSTEAFF	TGTGCCAGCAGCTTAGGGGAGGTGAGCACTGAAGCTTTCTTT
-	TRBV12-3/TRBV12-4	TRBJ2-3	-	CASSLRVADTQYF	TGTGCCAGCAGTTTGAGGGTTGCAGATACGCAGTATTTT
-	TRBV30	TRBJ1-2	TRBD1	CAWSVTGAFSGYTF	TGTGCCTGGAGTGTCACAGGGGCTTTCAGTGGCTACACCTTC
few	TRBV6-2/TRBV6-3	TRBJ1-2	-	CASSYSSVIGGYGYTF	TGTGCCAGCAGTTACTCAAGCGTAATTGGCGGCTATGGCTACACCTTC